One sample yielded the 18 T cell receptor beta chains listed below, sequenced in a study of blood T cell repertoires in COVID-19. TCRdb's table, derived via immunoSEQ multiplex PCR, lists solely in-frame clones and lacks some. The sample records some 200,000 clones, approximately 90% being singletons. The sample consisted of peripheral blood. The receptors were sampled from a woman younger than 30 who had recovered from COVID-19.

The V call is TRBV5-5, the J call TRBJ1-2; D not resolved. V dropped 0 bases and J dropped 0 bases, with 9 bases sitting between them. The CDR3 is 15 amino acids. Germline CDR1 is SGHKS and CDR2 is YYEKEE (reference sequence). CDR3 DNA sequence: TGTGCCAGCAGCTTGGAGAGGGTACCTAACTATGGCTACACCTTC. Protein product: CASSLERVPNYGYTF.

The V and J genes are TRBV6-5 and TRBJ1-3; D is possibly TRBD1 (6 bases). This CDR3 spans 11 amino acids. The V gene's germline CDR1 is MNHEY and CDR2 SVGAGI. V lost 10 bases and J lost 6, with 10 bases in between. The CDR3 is CATRTANTIYF. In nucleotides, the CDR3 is TGTGCCACCCGGACAGCAAACACCATATATTTT.

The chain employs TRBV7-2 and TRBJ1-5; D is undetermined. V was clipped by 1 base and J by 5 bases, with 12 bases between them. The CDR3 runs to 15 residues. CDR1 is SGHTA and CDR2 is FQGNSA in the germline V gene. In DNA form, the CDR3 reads TGTGCCAGCAGCTTAGTAGGGAACGGGGATCAGCCCCAGCATTTT. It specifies CASSLVGNGDQPQHF. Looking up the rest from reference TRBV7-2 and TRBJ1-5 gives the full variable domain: GAGVSQSPSNKVTEKGKDVELRCDPISGHTALYWYRQSLGQGLEFLIYFQGNSAPDKSGLPSDRFSAERTGGSVSTLTIQRTQQEDSAVYLCASSLVGNGDQPQHFGDGTRLSIL.

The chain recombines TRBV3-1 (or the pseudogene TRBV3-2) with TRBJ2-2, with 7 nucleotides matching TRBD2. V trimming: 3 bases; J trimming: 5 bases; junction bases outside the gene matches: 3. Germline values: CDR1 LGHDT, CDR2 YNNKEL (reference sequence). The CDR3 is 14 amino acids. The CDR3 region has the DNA TGTGCCAGCAGCCAGGTGGGGGGGACCGGGGAGCTGTTTTTT. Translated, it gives CASSQVGGTGELFF.

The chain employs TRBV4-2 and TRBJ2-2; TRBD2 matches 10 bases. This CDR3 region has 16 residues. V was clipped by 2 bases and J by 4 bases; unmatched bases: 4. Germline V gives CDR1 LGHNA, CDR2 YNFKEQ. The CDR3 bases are TGTGCCAGCAGCCAACCTAGCGGGAGAGGCACCGGGGAGCTGTTTTTT. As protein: CASSQPSGRGTGELFF.

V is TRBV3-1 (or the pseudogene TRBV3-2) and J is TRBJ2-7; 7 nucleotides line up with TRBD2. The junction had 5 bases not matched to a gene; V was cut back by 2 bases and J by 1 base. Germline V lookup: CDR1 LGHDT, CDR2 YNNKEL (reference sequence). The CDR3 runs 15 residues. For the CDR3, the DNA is TGTGCCAGCAGCCAAACTAGCGTCAAATCCTACGAGCAGTACTTC. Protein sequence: CASSQTSVKSYEQYF.

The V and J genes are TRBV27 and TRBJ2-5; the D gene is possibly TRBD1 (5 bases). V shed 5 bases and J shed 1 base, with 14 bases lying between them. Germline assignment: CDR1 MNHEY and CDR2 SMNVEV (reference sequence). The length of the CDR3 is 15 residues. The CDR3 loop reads CASSPDTGTQETQYF. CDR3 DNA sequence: TGTGCCAGCAGTCCGGACACGGGCACCCAAGAGACCCAGTACTTC.

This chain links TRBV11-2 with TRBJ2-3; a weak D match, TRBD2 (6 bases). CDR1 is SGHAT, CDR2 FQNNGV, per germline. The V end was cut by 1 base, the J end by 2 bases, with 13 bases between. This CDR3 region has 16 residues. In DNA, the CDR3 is TGTGCCAGCAGCTTAGGTTATAGCGGAATCACAGATACGCAGTATTTT. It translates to CASSLGYSGITDTQYF.

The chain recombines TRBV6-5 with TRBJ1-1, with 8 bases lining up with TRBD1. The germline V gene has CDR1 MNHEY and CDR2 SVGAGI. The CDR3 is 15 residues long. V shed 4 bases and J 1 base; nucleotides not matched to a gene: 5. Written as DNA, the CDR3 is TGTGCCAGCAGTTCCTGGACAGGGCCGAACACTGAAGCTTTCTTT. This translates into CASSSWTGPNTEAFF.

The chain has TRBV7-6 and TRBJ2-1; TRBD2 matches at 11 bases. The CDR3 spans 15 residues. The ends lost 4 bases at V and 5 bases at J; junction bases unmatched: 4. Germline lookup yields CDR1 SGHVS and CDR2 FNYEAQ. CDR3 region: CASSSGTSGHNEQFF. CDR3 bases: TGTGCCAGCAGCTCAGGGACTAGCGGCCACAATGAGCAGTTCTTC.

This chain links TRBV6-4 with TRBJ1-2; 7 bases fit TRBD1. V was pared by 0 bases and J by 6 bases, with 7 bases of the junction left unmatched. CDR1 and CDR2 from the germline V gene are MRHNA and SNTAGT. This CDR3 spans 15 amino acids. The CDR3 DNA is TGTGCCAGCAGTGACTCGTACGGGACAGCCAATGGCTACACCTTC. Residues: CASSDSYGTANGYTF.

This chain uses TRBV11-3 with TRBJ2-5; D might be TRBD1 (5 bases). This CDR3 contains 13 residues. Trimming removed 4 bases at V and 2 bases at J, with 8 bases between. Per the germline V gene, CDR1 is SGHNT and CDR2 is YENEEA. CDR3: CASSWGDQETQYF. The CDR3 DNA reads TGTGCCAGCAGCTGGGGCGATCAAGAGACCCAGTACTTC. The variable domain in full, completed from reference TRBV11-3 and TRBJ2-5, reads EAGVVQSPRYKIIEKKQPVAFWCNPISGHNTLYWYLQNLGQGPELLIRYENEEAVDDSQLPKDRFSAERLKGVDSTLKIQPAELGDSAVYLCASSWGDQETQYFGPGTRLLVL.

CDR3 loop: CASSWESSGNTIYF. CDR3 bases: TGCGCCAGCTCTTGGGAGAGCTCTGGAAACACCATATATTTT. V is TRBV10-2 and J is TRBJ1-3; D ambiguous. Per the germline V gene, CDR1 is WSHSY and CDR2 is SAAADI. V lost 8 bases and J lost 0, with 11 bases in between. This CDR3 is 14 amino acids long.

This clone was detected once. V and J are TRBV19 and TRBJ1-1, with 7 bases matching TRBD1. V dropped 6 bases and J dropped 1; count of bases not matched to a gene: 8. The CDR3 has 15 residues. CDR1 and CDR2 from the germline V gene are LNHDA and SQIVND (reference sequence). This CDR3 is CASRKTTGANTEAFF. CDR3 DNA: TGTGCCAGTAGAAAAACCACAGGGGCGAACACTGAAGCTTTCTTT.

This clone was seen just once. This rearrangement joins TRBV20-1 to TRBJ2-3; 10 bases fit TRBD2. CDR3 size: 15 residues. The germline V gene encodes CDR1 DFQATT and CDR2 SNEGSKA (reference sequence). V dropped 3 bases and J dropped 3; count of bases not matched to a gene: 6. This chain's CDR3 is CSASSGTSVTDTQYF. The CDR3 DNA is TGCAGTGCTAGTTCCGGGACTAGCGTTACAGATACGCAGTATTTT.

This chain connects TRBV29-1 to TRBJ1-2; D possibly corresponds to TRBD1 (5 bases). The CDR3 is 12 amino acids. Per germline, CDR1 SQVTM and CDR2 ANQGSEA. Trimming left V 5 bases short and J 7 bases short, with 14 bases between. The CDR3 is CSVPQVLGGYTF. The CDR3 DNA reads TGCAGCGTTCCACAGGTTTTGGGTGGCTACACCTTC. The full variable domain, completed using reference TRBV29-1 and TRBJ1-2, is SAVISQKPSRDICQRGTSLTIQCQVDSQVTMMFWYRQQPGQSLTLIATANQGSEATYESGFVIDKFPISRPNLTFSTLTVSNMSPEDSSIYLCSVPQVLGGYTFGSGTRLTVV.

CDR3: CASSLSYYSGSSGANVLTF. The CDR3 DNA reads as TGTGCCAGCAGCTTAAGTTATTACAGCGGGAGTTCTGGGGCCAACGTCCTGACTTTC. The chain is built from TRBV7-6 and TRBJ2-6; 8 bases are a match to TRBD2. The CDR3 loop spans 19 amino acids. Trimming took 2 bases from V and 1 from J; bases not matched to a gene: 10. Looked up from germline, CDR1 is SGHVS and CDR2 is FNYEAQ.

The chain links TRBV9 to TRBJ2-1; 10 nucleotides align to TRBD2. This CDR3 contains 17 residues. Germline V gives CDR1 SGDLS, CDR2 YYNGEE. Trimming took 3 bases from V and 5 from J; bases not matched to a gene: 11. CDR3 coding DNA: TGTGCCAGCAGCGATTTGCCCACTAGCGGGGTTAACAATGAGCAGTTCTTC. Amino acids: CASSDLPTSGVNNEQFF.